The rows below give T cell receptor beta chains drawn from one sample of a study of blood T cell repertoires in COVID-19. TCRdb keeps only in-frame clones here, not all; method: immunoSEQ multiplex PCR. The table includes more than 200,000 clones, approximately 88% detected once. The specimen sequenced was PBMCs or T cells enriched from blood (not recorded which). The source of these receptors is a woman aged 30 to 39 who had been exposed to COVID-19. The CDR3 runs from the conserved cysteine through the conserved F or W.

>TRBV6-5|TRBJ1-2
CASSMGQIYGYTF
>TRBV18|TRBJ2-3
CASSPPGLVSNTQYF
>TRBV7-8|TRBJ2-1
CASSLVDSGNEQFF
>TRBV29-1|TRBJ2-1
CSLGLRGGSSEQFF
>TRBV7-2|TRBJ2-1
CASRRSGSGNEQFF
>TRBV4-1|TRBJ1-2
CASSQEGVYYGYTF
>TRBV2|TRBJ2-3
CASSELTDTQYF
>TRBV7-9|TRBJ1-1
CASSLIWEVNTEAFF
>TRBV10-3|TRBJ2-2
CATSPDSEAGELFF
>TRBV3-1/TRBV3-2|TRBJ2-1
CASSQIAGTYNEQFF
>TRBV7-3|TRBJ2-1
CASSLRAGGRYNEQFF
>TRBV5-6|TRBJ1-4
CASSLQGVTNEKLFF
>TRBV7-9|TRBJ1-1
CASSLGGGMNTEAFF
>TRBV5-1|TRBJ2-7
CASSLGQGAYEQYF
>TRBV27|TRBJ1-2
CASSFRSADSYGYTF
>TRBV29-1|TRBJ1-2
CSVEDPRAGYTF